The entry that follows covers one TCR beta chain sequence. The data were obtained in a study of CD8 T cells in Susac syndrome. A quantity of 0.5 to 1 ug RNA underwent reverse transcription using random hexamers. An immunoSEQ multiplex PCR generated amplified TCR beta CDR3 products spanning 54 Vbeta and 13 Jbeta. TCRdb processed the immunoSEQ multiplex PCR reads anew with MiXCR; each CDR3 protein has one entry. The sample holds some 250,000 distinct CDR3 sequences, almost 97% seen once. High-throughput TCR beta sequencing covered peripheral CD8+ and CD4+ T cells. TEMRA cells were FACS-enriched, unlike CD8+ and CD4+ T cells, which were negatively isolated. The sample taken for sequencing was CD4+ T cells from PBMCs. This clonotype was sampled from a human donor with Susac syndrome.

The CDR3 loop reads CASRQGSGANVLTF. CDR3 DNA: TGCGCCAGCAGGCAAGGGAGTGGGGCCAACGTCCTGACTTTC. The chain links TRBV5-1 to TRBJ2-6; D might be TRBD2 (5 bases). Germline V gives CDR1 SGHRS, CDR2 YFSETQ. With 5 bases removed from V and 3 bases from J, the gap between germline ends came to 9 bases. The CDR3 runs to 14 residues. Full variable domain (remainder filled in from reference TRBV5-1 and TRBJ2-6): KAGVTQTPRYLIKTRGQQVTLSCSPISGHRSVSWYQQTPGQGLQFLFEYFSETQRNKGNFPGRFSGRQFSNSRSEMNVSTLELGDSALYLCASRQGSGANVLTFGAGSRLTVL.